What follows are 18 T cell receptor beta chains derived from one specimen sequenced in a study of T-cell memory formation after mild COVID-19 (dated by TCRdb to about 2021). The method was 5' RACE. Sequencing was carried out with an Illumina NovaSeq 6000. TCRdb reprocessed the public reads (quality trimming at Q25 with fastp, clone calling with MiXCR) and kept in-frame beta chains. Rows matching on CDR3 protein sequence are summarized as one entry with the most common DNA and genes. The sample data list about 140,000 distinct CDR3 sequences, and approximately 26% of these were observed just once. The top ten constitute around 22% of the sample. The sequencing sample was made of PBMCs or a T cell subset sorted from them (not recorded which). All receptors come from an adult woman who had mild COVID-19 (a few samples of this study predate the infection). The sample titles of this study are shuffled in the database, so cell type and time point are left out; the donor was told from shared clones.

The rearrangement links TRBV24-1 to TRBJ1-5; D is ambiguous. V was cut by 8 bases and J by 9 bases, with 13 bases left in between. The germline gives CDR1 KGHDR, CDR2 SFDVKD. The CDR3 is made up of 12 amino acids. This CDR3 is CATISADLPQHF. CDR3 in DNA: TGTGCCACCATAAGTGCCGACTTGCCCCAGCATTTT.

DNA for the CDR3: TGTGCCAGCAGCCTATTGACAGGGTGGTTAGAGACCCAGTACTTC. Translation gives CASSLLTGWLETQYF. The V call is TRBV11-2, the J call TRBJ2-5, with 7 bases fitting TRBD1. V was clipped by 5 bases and J by 4 bases; unmatched bases: 10. The CDR3 runs to 15 residues. Germline values: CDR1 SGHAT, CDR2 FQNNGV.

This clonotype showed up just a few times. The V and J genes are TRBV9 and TRBJ1-3; no reliable D call. The germline gives CDR1 SGDLS, CDR2 YYNGEE. Trimming removed 3 bases at V and 0 bases at J, with 16 bases between. The CDR3 is 17 amino acids. The CDR3 DNA reads as TGTGCCAGCAGCGCGAGCAATGGAATCAGCTCTGGAAACACCATATATTTT. Translating gives CASSASNGISSGNTIYF.

The rearrangement links TRBV4-1 to TRBJ2-3, with 11 bases identical to TRBD2. Losses at the gene ends were 0 bases for V and 3 bases for J; bases not matched to a gene: 2. CDR1 and CDR2 (germline): MGHRA, YSYEKL. CDR3 size: 16 residues. CDR3 region: CASSQEIAGGTDTQYF. The CDR3 DNA reads as TGCGCCAGCAGCCAAGAAATAGCGGGAGGGACAGATACGCAGTATTTT.

This clonotype was seen a few times. This chain uses TRBV7-9 with TRBJ1-1; D gene ambiguous. The V gene's germline CDR1 is SEHNR and CDR2 FQNEAQ (reference sequence). The CDR3 has 12 amino acids. Trimming took 7 bases from V and 0 from J, leaving 6 bases between them. The CDR3 DNA reads as TGTGCCAGCACGGAGATGAACACTGAAGCTTTCTTT. This translates into CASTEMNTEAFF.

This clonotype has just a few counts. The chain combines TRBV27 with TRBJ2-3; possible D gene TRBD1, 6 bases. This CDR3 comprises 17 residues. CDR1 MNHEY and CDR2 SMNVEV come from the germline V gene (reference sequence). V gave up 5 bases and J gave up 0 bases, with 18 bases separating them. The CDR3 sequence is CASSPAAMGASTDTQYF. CDR3 bases: TGTGCCAGCAGTCCGGCGGCGATGGGGGCTAGCACAGATACGCAGTATTTT.

The chain combines TRBV7-9 with TRBJ2-7; perhaps TRBD2 as D (5 bases). This CDR3 region has 12 residues. Germline V CDR1 and CDR2: SEHNR, FQNEAQ (reference sequence). With 6 bases removed from V and 5 bases from J, the gap between germline ends came to 11 bases. CDR3 sequence: CASSWTDDEQYF. The CDR3 DNA reads TGTGCCAGCAGTTGGACTGACGACGAGCAGTACTTC.

This CDR3 reads CSARINSGTFEYF. The DNA for the CDR3 is TGCAGTGCTAGGATAAATTCCGGGACCTTCGAGTACTTC. The chain is built from TRBV20-1 and TRBJ2-4; TRBD1 or TRBD2 may be the D gene (5 bases each). CDR1 and CDR2 (germline): DFQATT, SNEGSKA (reference sequence). V gave up 3 bases and J gave up 14 bases, with 20 bases separating them. The CDR3 is 13 residues long.

This chain links TRBV25-1 with TRBJ1-2; D is undetermined. The V gene's germline CDR1 is MGHDK and CDR2 SYGVNS. Trimming took off 2 bases at V and 5 bases at J, with 9 bases between the two ends. CDR3 length: 13 amino acids. This CDR3 reads CASSEPGLYGYTF. The CDR3 DNA reads as TGTGCCAGCAGTGAACCCGGGTTATATGGCTACACCTTC.

The J gene is TRBJ2-2, the V gene TRBV6-5; 10 bases fit TRBD1. V shed 6 bases and J 5 bases; nucleotides not matched to a gene: 6. The germline CDR1 and CDR2 sequences are MNHEY and SVGAGI. The CDR3 runs 15 residues. The CDR3 DNA sequence: TGTGCCAGCAGCTCGGGACAGGGGAGGACCGGGGAGCTGTTTTTT. Protein product: CASSSGQGRTGELFF.

The rearrangement uses TRBV4-3 and TRBJ2-7; 13 bases are shared with TRBD2. CDR1 is LGHNA, CDR2 YSLEER, per germline. The CDR3 has 15 residues. V shed 3 bases, J shed 3 bases, and the junction held 2 bases outside the gene matches. Written as DNA, the CDR3 is TGCGCCAGCAGCCAGGGGACTAGCGGGGACTACGAGCAGTACTTC. Translated: CASSQGTSGDYEQYF.

This chain joins TRBV3-1 and TRBJ1-2; TRBD1 agrees at 11 bases. CDR3 length: 16 residues. V dropped 4 bases and J dropped 4; count of bases not matched to a gene: 8. The germline V gene encodes CDR1 LGHDT and CDR2 YNNKEL (reference sequence). CDR3 nucleotide sequence: TGTGCCAGCAGCCTACAGGACAGGGGGCTTCGCTATGGCTACACCTTC. This sequence encodes CASSLQDRGLRYGYTF.

This rearrangement joins TRBV20-1 to TRBJ1-1; D gene unclear. Germline values: CDR1 DFQATT, CDR2 SNEGSKA (reference sequence). The germline V and J ends were trimmed by 1 base and 4 bases, with 13 bases remaining between them. The CDR3 spans 14 residues. The CDR3 nucleotides read TGCAGTGCTAGAGTCCAGACAAGCCTCACTGAAGCTTTCTTT. Amino acids: CSARVQTSLTEAFF.

This clonotype occurred once. The chain combines TRBV20-1 with TRBJ2-3; no reliable D call. Per the germline V gene, CDR1 is DFQATT and CDR2 is SNEGSKA (reference sequence). The V and J ends lost 2 bases and 4 bases respectively, with 4 bases between them. This CDR3 is built from 11 residues. CDR3 sequence reads: CSARTADTQYF. CDR3 in DNA: TGCAGTGCTAGAACTGCAGATACGCAGTATTTT.

This clonotype was seen a handful of times. This sequence joins TRBV7-9 and TRBJ2-1, with D perhaps TRBD2 (6 bases). This CDR3 has 16 residues. Germline V gene sequence: CDR1 SEHNR, CDR2 FQNEAQ (reference sequence). V was clipped by 1 base and J by 0 bases, with 10 bases between them. The CDR3 region is CASSLDLGGSYNEQFF. The DNA for the CDR3 is TGTGCCAGCAGCTTAGACCTGGGAGGCTCCTACAATGAGCAGTTCTTC.

This clonotype came up a few times. The genes are TRBV7-9 and TRBJ1-2; D gene ambiguous. Per the germline V gene, CDR1 is SEHNR and CDR2 is FQNEAQ (reference sequence). V gave up 0 bases and J gave up 8 bases, with 7 bases separating them. The CDR3 has 12 amino acids. The CDR3 DNA reads as TGTGCCAGCAGCTTAGCCTCGGGCGGCTACACCTTC. Protein sequence: CASSLASGGYTF.

A few counts support this clonotype. The rearrangement joins TRBV27 to TRBJ2-7, with D perhaps matching TRBD2 (6 bases). The CDR3 runs to 14 residues. CDR1 and CDR2 (germline): MNHEY, SMNVEV (reference sequence). V lost 7 bases to trimming and J lost 2 bases, with 15 bases between them. CDR3 DNA: TGTGCCAGCATGCGCGGGGCCTCGCCCTACGAGCAGTACTTC. It is translated as CASMRGASPYEQYF.

The CDR3 DNA reads TGTGCCAGCAGTTCGGGACTAGGAGACGAGCAGTTCTTC. This translates into CASSSGLGDEQFF. The rearrangement uses TRBV12-3 or TRBV12-4 and TRBJ2-1, with 8 bases aligning to TRBD2. The CDR3 runs 13 residues. The ends lost 4 bases at V and 10 bases at J; junction bases unmatched: 6.